The 32 T cell receptor beta chains given below trace back to one sample, sequenced in a study of T cell responses to AZD1222 COVID-19 vaccine. Assay: immunoSEQ multiplex PCR; the TCRdb copy retains only in-frame clones and omits some. Of around 100,000 clones listed, roughly nine tenths are singletons. The source material was peripheral blood, sampled on day 0 of AZD1222 vaccination. The receptors stem from an adult in good health.

V usage is TRBV6-2 or TRBV6-3 and J usage is TRBJ2-7; tentative D call: TRBD2 (6 bases). CDR3 length: 16 amino acids. V was shortened by 2 bases and J by 7 bases, with 21 bases between the two germline ends. Germline CDR1 is MNHEY and CDR2 is SVGEGT. CDR3 DNA sequence: TGTGCCAGCAGTTACACCGAGCGGGCGGGGCGTGGAGAGCAGTACTTC. This translates into CASSYTERAGRGEQYF.

The chain combines TRBV5-1 with TRBJ2-3, with 7 bases lining up with TRBD2. V dropped 4 bases and J dropped 6; count of bases not matched to a gene: 14. Germline V CDR1 and CDR2: SGHRS, YFSETQ. The CDR3 spans 16 residues. The CDR3 is CASSPLADDPTDTQYF. Written as DNA, the CDR3 is TGCGCCAGCAGCCCTCTAGCGGACGATCCTACGGATACGCAGTATTTT. The full variable domain, in which reference TRBV5-1 and TRBJ2-3 provide the parts outside the CDR3, is KAGVTQTPRYLIKTRGQQVTLSCSPISGHRSVSWYQQTPGQGLQFLFEYFSETQRNKGNFPGRFSGRQFSNSRSEMNVSTLELGDSALYLCASSPLADDPTDTQYFGPGTRLTVL.

The chain uses TRBV5-1 and TRBJ1-1; D may be TRBD1 (5 bases). Germline V gene data show CDR1 as SGHRS and CDR2 as YFSETQ. V was trimmed by 5 bases and J by 5 bases, leaving 19 bases between them. The CDR3 is 15 residues long. This CDR3 is CASRVSLGKGTEAFF. The CDR3 DNA is TGCGCCAGCAGAGTCTCTTTGGGAAAGGGGACTGAAGCTTTCTTT. Full variable domain (outside the CDR3, taken from reference TRBV5-1 and TRBJ1-1): KAGVTQTPRYLIKTRGQQVTLSCSPISGHRSVSWYQQTPGQGLQFLFEYFSETQRNKGNFPGRFSGRQFSNSRSEMNVSTLELGDSALYLCASRVSLGKGTEAFFGQGTRLTVV.

V usage is TRBV5-6 and J usage is TRBJ1-2, with a weak D call TRBD1 (5 bases). Germline values: CDR1 SGHDT, CDR2 YYEEEE. The CDR3 has 14 amino acids. V shed 5 bases and J shed 4 bases, with 15 bases lying between them. CDR3 DNA: TGTGCCAGCAGAATAGAGGGACGTCCCTATGGCTACACCTTC. Protein product: CASRIEGRPYGYTF.

The rearrangement uses TRBV19 and TRBJ1-5; D may be TRBD1 (6 bases). The germline gives CDR1 LNHDA, CDR2 SQIVND (reference sequence). V lost 0 bases and J 3 bases, leaving 15 bases between the germline ends. The CDR3 has 17 amino acids. CDR3 loop: CASSIERGGRTNQPQHF. CDR3 sequence (DNA): TGTGCCAGTAGTATAGAGCGGGGGGGCAGAACCAATCAGCCCCAGCATTTT.

Here the CDR3 DNA reads TGTGCCAGCAGCCCCGCGGGGGGCGCTTCCTACGAGCAGTACTTC. This sequence encodes CASSPAGGASYEQYF. The chain uses TRBV5-4 and TRBJ2-7, with 8 bases lining up with TRBD2. Germline V gives CDR1 SGHNT, CDR2 YYREEE (reference sequence). The V gene end was trimmed by 4 bases and the J gene end by 1 base; junction bases not matched to a gene: 7. The CDR3 loop spans 15 amino acids.

The chain links TRBV18 to TRBJ2-7, with 11 bases lining up with TRBD2. CDR1 and CDR2 from the germline V gene are KGHSH and LQKENI. V was pared by 4 bases and J by 4 bases, with 6 bases of the junction left unmatched. CDR3 length: 15 residues. CDR3 region: CASSLTGLAGYEQYF. Written as DNA, the CDR3 is TGTGCCAGCTCACTTACAGGACTAGCGGGTTACGAGCAGTACTTC.

Remarks on this clone: An end of the junction differs from the germline gene, which may be a read error. The CDR3 here is CAVRAGTTNTGELFF. CDR3 nucleotide sequence: TGTGCCGTCAGGGCGGGGACAACGAACACCGGGGAGCTGTTTTTT. This chain connects TRBV10-3 to TRBJ2-2; perhaps D is TRBD1 or TRBD2 (6 bases each). The CDR3 is 15 residues long. Germline V lookup: CDR1 ENHRY, CDR2 SYGVKD.

The chain joins TRBV7-9 to TRBJ1-2; D perhaps matches TRBD1 (5 bases). This CDR3 comprises 17 residues. V lost 5 bases to trimming and J lost 4 bases, with 23 bases between them. Germline V CDR1 and CDR2: SEHNR, FQNEAQ (reference sequence). CDR3 region: CASSAFLSGGTPYGYTF. CDR3 coding DNA: TGTGCCAGCAGCGCTTTCCTCTCGGGGGGGACCCCCTATGGCTACACCTTC.

The rearrangement uses TRBV7-9 and TRBJ2-7, with D perhaps TRBD2 (6 bases). The germline V gene encodes CDR1 SEHNR and CDR2 FQNEAQ (reference sequence). The V end lost 3 bases, the J end lost 6 bases, and 18 bases lay between the germline ends. The CDR3 is made up of 15 amino acids. CDR3 protein: CASSFGGGAVREQYF. DNA of the CDR3: TGTGCCAGCAGCTTCGGAGGAGGGGCAGTCCGCGAGCAGTACTTC.

The J gene is TRBJ2-7, the V gene TRBV7-2; D perhaps matches TRBD2 (6 bases). The CDR3 loop spans 15 amino acids. Germline CDR1 is SGHTA and CDR2 is FQGNSA. The V gene lost 5 bases and the J gene lost 7 bases, with 21 bases spanning the gap. The CDR3 DNA reads TGTGCCAGCAGCATGGGACTTTCACCACCTTGGGAGCAGTACTTC. Protein: CASSMGLSPPWEQYF.

V usage is TRBV3-1 (or the pseudogene TRBV3-2) and J usage is TRBJ2-5; D possibly corresponds to TRBD1 (6 bases). Trimming pared 3 bases from V and 0 bases from J, leaving 8 bases between. Germline CDR1 LGHDT, CDR2 YNNKEL (reference sequence). The CDR3 extends over 14 amino acids. The CDR3: CASSHRDNQETQYF. CDR3 bases: TGTGCCAGCAGCCACCGGGACAACCAAGAGACCCAGTACTTC.

V is TRBV5-1 and J is TRBJ2-5, with 7 nucleotides matching TRBD1. The CDR3 sequence is 15 residues long. V gave up 0 bases and J gave up 5 bases; unmatched junction bases: 7. CDR1 is SGHRS and CDR2 is YFSETQ in the germline V gene. CDR3 residues: CASSLGTGDGETQYF. The CDR3, as DNA: TGCGCCAGCAGCTTGGGGACAGGCGATGGGGAGACCCAGTACTTC.

J is TRBJ2-1 and V is TRBV4-2; the D gene is possibly TRBD2 (5 bases). CDR1 is LGHNA and CDR2 is YNFKEQ in the germline V gene. V was clipped by 0 bases and J by 2 bases, with 23 bases between them. The length of the CDR3 is 20 residues. The CDR3 DNA is TGTGCCAGCAGCCAAGATAGGAGGTGGGCCAGCGGACTTACCTACAATGAGCAGTTCTTC. The encoded protein is CASSQDRRWASGLTYNEQFF.

The chain recombines TRBV4-3 with TRBJ2-7, with D perhaps matching TRBD1 or TRBD2 (5 bases each). Trimming pared 1 base from V and 4 bases from J, leaving 23 bases between. The CDR3 is 18 amino acids. CDR1 and CDR2 (germline): LGHNA, YSLEER. The CDR3 bases are TGCGCCAGCAGCCAAGGCGTAGGGACCTATGGTGGGGGTTACGAGCAGTACTTC. It is translated as CASSQGVGTYGGGYEQYF.

V usage is TRBV4-3 and J usage is TRBJ2-3; a weak D match, TRBD1 (5 bases). The CDR3 runs 14 residues. CDR1 LGHNA and CDR2 YSLEER come from the germline V gene. V lost 4 bases and J lost 9, with 17 bases in between. CDR3 bases: TGCGCCAGCAGCCCAGATCAAGGGGCTTCGACGCAGTATTTT. Translated, it gives CASSPDQGASTQYF.

The chain has TRBV5-4 and TRBJ2-2; perhaps TRBD1 as D (5 bases). Trimming left V 7 bases short and J 6 bases short, with 13 bases between. CDR3 length equals 13 residues. Germline CDR1 SGHNT, CDR2 YYREEE (reference sequence). The CDR3 here is CASGREYAGELFF. CDR3 DNA: TGTGCCAGCGGCAGGGAATACGCCGGGGAGCTGTTTTTT.

This rearrangement joins TRBV7-6 to TRBJ1-1, with D tentatively TRBD1 (5 bases). Trimming left V 5 bases short and J 2 bases short, with 12 bases between. CDR3 size: 14 residues. CDR1 and CDR2 from the germline V gene are SGHVS and FNYEAQ. CDR3 nucleotide sequence: TGTGCCAGCAGCGCGGGACCAATAAACACTGAAGCTTTCTTT. Its translation: CASSAGPINTEAFF.

This sequence joins TRBV5-6 and TRBJ2-7; D gene ambiguous. The CDR3 extends over 16 amino acids. V dropped 4 bases and J dropped 2 bases, with 19 bases sitting between them. Germline V lookup: CDR1 SGHDT, CDR2 YYEEEE. This chain's CDR3 is CASSRRNRWVPYEQYF. In DNA, the CDR3 is TGTGCCAGCAGCCGAAGAAATAGGTGGGTTCCCTACGAGCAGTACTTC. Full variable domain (rest looked up from reference TRBV5-6 and TRBJ2-7): DAGVTQSPTHLIKTRGQQVTLRCSPKSGHDTVSWYQQALGQGPQFIFQYYEEEERQRGNFPDRFSGHQFPNYSSELNVNALLLGDSALYLCASSRRNRWVPYEQYFGPGTRLTVT.

The genes are TRBV7-3 and TRBJ2-1, with 7 bases lining up with TRBD2. CDR1 is SGHTA and CDR2 is FQGTGA in the germline V gene. V was pared by 2 bases and J by 5 bases, with 9 bases of the junction left unmatched. The CDR3 sequence is 16 residues long. The CDR3 protein is CASSLHVGGPHNEQFF. The CDR3 DNA is TGTGCCAGCAGCTTACATGTGGGAGGGCCTCACAATGAGCAGTTCTTC.

The chain joins TRBV24-1 to TRBJ2-7, with D perhaps TRBD1 or TRBD2 (5 bases each). CDR1 and CDR2 (germline): KGHDR, SFDVKD. The CDR3 is 14 residues long. Trimming shortened V by 12 bases and J by 2 bases, and 19 bases separated the two germline ends. The CDR3 sequence: CAVRENGPPYEQYF. CDR3 nucleotides: TGTGCCGTCAGGGAGAATGGTCCCCCCTACGAGCAGTACTTC.

The rearrangement joins TRBV5-1 to TRBJ1-2; unclear D gene. V was trimmed by 0 bases and J by 0 bases, leaving 9 bases between them. The CDR3 loop spans 15 amino acids. Germline V gene sequence: CDR1 SGHRS, CDR2 YFSETQ. CDR3 DNA sequence: TGCGCCAGCAGCTTGGGAGGTAACCCTAACTATGGCTACACCTTC. Its protein is CASSLGGNPNYGYTF.

The chain is built from TRBV7-2 and TRBJ2-5, with a weak D call TRBD2 (7 bases). From germline, CDR1 is SGHTA and CDR2 FQGNSA. The CDR3 is 13 residues long. V lost 3 bases, J lost 5 bases, and 10 bases lay in between. Written as DNA, the CDR3 is TGTGCCAGCAGCTTCAGGGGAGGGGAGACCCAGTACTTC. It yields the protein CASSFRGGETQYF.

J is TRBJ1-2 and V is TRBV20-1; D is uncertain. Trimming shortened V by 6 bases and J by 7 bases, and 6 bases separated the two germline ends. There are 9 residues in the CDR3. The germline gives CDR1 DFQATT, CDR2 SNEGSKA (reference sequence). The CDR3 nucleotides are TGCAGTGCCTTGGCTGGCTACACCTTC. This translates into CSALAGYTF.

The chain couples TRBV14 to TRBJ1-4, with 9 bases identical to TRBD1. The V and J ends lost 4 bases and 8 bases, in that order; junction bases with no gene match: 8. Germline V gene lookup returns CDR1 SGHDN and CDR2 FVKESK. This CDR3 comprises 15 residues. This CDR3 is CASSLQGATKEKLFF. The CDR3 bases are TGTGCCAGCAGCCTACAGGGGGCTACGAAGGAAAAACTGTTTTTT.

This clone has just a few counts. The chain recombines TRBV29-1 with TRBJ2-3; 12 bases match TRBD2. Germline values: CDR1 SQVTM, CDR2 ANQGSEA. The J segment lost 1 base and the V segment lost 3 bases, leaving 5 bases of the junction unmatched. The CDR3 covers 16 residues. The CDR3 spells CSVEELAGGGTDTQYF. The CDR3 DNA follows: TGCAGCGTTGAGGAACTAGCGGGAGGAGGCACAGATACGCAGTATTTT.

V gene TRBV20-1 combines with J gene TRBJ2-4; the D is unclear. The V and J ends lost 3 bases and 6 bases respectively, with 15 bases between them. The CDR3 sequence is 14 residues long. Germline assignment: CDR1 DFQATT and CDR2 SNEGSKA (reference sequence). The CDR3 nucleotides read TGCAGTGCTAGTATGGCGAGCTCGGGAAACATTCAGTACTTC. It specifies CSASMASSGNIQYF.

V and J are TRBV28 and TRBJ2-3; 7 bases align to TRBD1. Trimming cost V 6 bases and J 2 bases; bases outside gene matches: 8. CDR1 is MDHEN and CDR2 is SYDVKM in the germline V gene. The CDR3 consists of 15 residues. CDR3 loop: CASRGTATLTDTQYF. The CDR3 region has the DNA TGTGCCAGCAGGGGGACAGCTACACTCACAGATACGCAGTATTTT. The full variable domain, with the rest looked up from reference TRBV28 and TRBJ2-3, is DVKVTQSSRYLVKRTGEKVFLECVQDMDHENMFWYRQDPGLGLRLIYFSYDVKMKEKGDIPEGYSVSREKKERFSLILESASTNQTSMYLCASRGTATLTDTQYFGPGTRLTVL.

CDR3 sequence (DNA): TGTGCCAGCAGCACCACAGGGGGAACGGGTGAAAAACTGTTTTTT. It specifies CASSTTGGTGEKLFF. The V gene is TRBV6-4, the J gene TRBJ1-4, with 8 bases lining up with TRBD1. This CDR3 contains 15 residues. Germline CDR1 and CDR2: MRHNA and SNTAGT. The trim removed 6 bases at V and 7 bases at J, leaving 10 bases unmatched.

V usage is TRBV7-2 and J usage is TRBJ2-3; 8 nucleotides line up with TRBD1. CDR1 and CDR2 from the germline V gene are SGHTA and FQGNSA. The junction had 3 bases not matched to a gene; V was cut back by 2 bases and J by 5 bases. The CDR3 has 14 residues. CDR3 amino acids: CASSLSRGRDTQYF. In nucleotides, the CDR3 is TGTGCCAGCAGCTTAAGCAGGGGGCGAGATACGCAGTATTTT.

J is TRBJ1-1 and V is TRBV28; D gene unclear. The germline gives CDR1 MDHEN, CDR2 SYDVKM. The CDR3 spans 12 residues. Trimming left V 6 bases short and J 4 bases short, with 9 bases between. CDR3 region: CASRVWGTEAFF. The CDR3 DNA sequence: TGTGCCAGCAGGGTATGGGGCACTGAAGCTTTCTTT. Complete variable domain (other parts from reference TRBV28 and TRBJ1-1): DVKVTQSSRYLVKRTGEKVFLECVQDMDHENMFWYRQDPGLGLRLIYFSYDVKMKEKGDIPEGYSVSREKKERFSLILESASTNQTSMYLCASRVWGTEAFFGQGTRLTVV.

The chain uses TRBV9 and TRBJ1-2; 10 bases are a match to TRBD1. The CDR3 is 16 amino acids. J lost 3 bases, V lost 2 bases, and 7 bases had no gene match. The germline gives CDR1 SGDLS, CDR2 YYNGEE. CDR3 nucleotide sequence: TGTGCCAGCAGCGTGGTCCGGGACAGGGGAGACTATGGCTACACCTTC. This translates into CASSVVRDRGDYGYTF.